This entry lists 15 T cell receptor beta chains sequenced from one sample in a study of beta chain features in type 1 diabetes. Isolated RNA was reverse transcribed in full, so expressed TCRB transcripts were sequenced. The data were produced by immunoSEQ multiplex PCR, yet TCRdb's version contains in-frame clones alone and is incomplete. The repertoire consists of fewer than 350,000 clones, with 8% occurring once and the leading ten covering 1%. Input material: central memory CD4+ T cells from blood. The source of these receptors is a woman younger than 35 in good health.

The rearrangement uses TRBV4-1 and TRBJ2-3; D may be TRBD2 (5 bases). The length of the CDR3 is 17 residues. V was trimmed by 2 bases and J by 0 bases, leaving 15 bases between them. CDR1 MGHRA and CDR2 YSYEKL come from the germline V gene. CDR3 DNA sequence: TGCGCCAGCAGCCAATTTGGCAGCGGCACGAGCACAGATACGCAGTATTTT. This codes for CASSQFGSGTSTDTQYF.

This clone was observed many times. The chain is built from TRBV10-3 and TRBJ2-5; 8 bases are shared with TRBD1. Per the germline V gene, CDR1 is ENHRY and CDR2 is SYGVKD. CDR3 length: 15 residues. The J segment lost 7 bases and the V segment lost 2 bases, leaving 9 bases of the junction unmatched. Here the CDR3 DNA reads TGTGCCATCAGTGAGGCGGGACAGGTGATGGGGACCCAGTACTTC. As protein: CAISEAGQVMGTQYF.

This clone was counted only a few times. The chain combines TRBV7-9 with TRBJ1-1; 7 bases fit TRBD1. Trimming removed 6 bases from V and 4 bases from J; junction bases left unmatched: 8. CDR3 size: 14 residues. Germline CDR1 and CDR2: SEHNR and FQNEAQ (reference sequence). The CDR3, as DNA: TGTGCCAGCAGACCACTACAGGGGTCCACTGAAGCTTTCTTT. Protein: CASRPLQGSTEAFF. The whole variable domain, filled in from reference TRBV7-9 and TRBJ1-1, reads DTGVSQNPRHKITKRGQNVTFRCDPISEHNRLYWYRQTLGQGPEFLTYFQNEAQLEKSRLLSDRFSAERPKGSFSTLEIQRTEQGDSAMYLCASRPLQGSTEAFFGQGTRLTVV.

This clone was counted between two and nine times. This chain connects TRBV9 to TRBJ2-1, with a weak D call TRBD2 (6 bases). CDR1 is SGDLS and CDR2 is YYNGEE in the germline V gene. The CDR3 is 15 amino acids. Trimming left V 3 bases short and J 7 bases short, with 17 bases between. CDR3: CASSAPGLAINEQFF. CDR3 bases: TGTGCCAGCAGCGCACCGGGACTCGCTATAAATGAGCAGTTCTTC.

This clone was seen a handful of times. J is TRBJ1-4 and V is TRBV25-1, with 7 bases lining up with TRBD1. The length of the CDR3 is 13 residues. Looked up from germline, CDR1 is MGHDK and CDR2 is SYGVNS. The J segment lost 7 bases and the V segment lost 8 bases, leaving 7 bases of the junction unmatched. The CDR3 spells CASQGGAGEKLFF. For the CDR3, the DNA is TGTGCCAGCCAAGGGGGCGCGGGTGAAAAACTGTTTTTT.

This clone has only a few counts. One end of the junction is discordant with germline, which a read error may explain. This chain uses TRBV5-4 with TRBJ1-2; 9 bases align to TRBD1. This CDR3 has 15 residues. The germline gives CDR1 SGHNT, CDR2 YYREEE (reference sequence). CDR3: CASSLANRGQGGYTF. The DNA of the CDR3 is TGCGCCAGCAGCTTGGCCAACAGGGGGCAAGGCGGCTACACCTTC.

This chain uses TRBV6-5 with TRBJ1-1; D uncertain. Germline-derived CDR1 and CDR2 are MNHEY and SVGAGI. V was pared by 6 bases and J by 4 bases, with 9 bases between. This CDR3 spans 12 amino acids. In DNA form, the CDR3 reads TGTGCCAGCAGCGGACGGTCCACTGAAGCTTTCTTT. Its translation is CASSGRSTEAFF.

V gene TRBV4-2 combines with J gene TRBJ2-1; D unresolved. Looked up from germline, CDR1 is LGHNA and CDR2 is YNFKEQ. Trimming removed 0 bases from V and 15 bases from J, with 12 bases in between. The length of the CDR3 is 12 residues. The CDR3 sequence: CASSQDKVSAFF. The CDR3 DNA is TGTGCCAGCAGCCAAGATAAGGTTTCTGCGTTCTTC.

This clone was observed a handful of times. Sequence at one end of the junction differs from germline and may be a read error. J is TRBJ2-1 and V is TRBV7-7; 8 bases align to TRBD2. Germline CDR1 SSHAT, CDR2 FNYEAQ (reference sequence). The CDR3 covers 14 residues. Here the CDR3 reads CASSLKGLDNEQFF. DNA for the CDR3: TGTGCTAGCAGCTTAAAGGGACTAGACAATGAGCAGTTCTTC.

There are a few counts of this clone. J is TRBJ1-4 and V is TRBV25-1; 9 nucleotides match TRBD1. The CDR3 runs to 16 residues. Looked up from germline, CDR1 is MGHDK and CDR2 is SYGVNS. J was trimmed by 7 bases and V by 2 bases; bases with no gene match: 8. The CDR3 loop reads CASSEHRGQGSEKLFF. The CDR3 nucleotides are TGTGCCAGCAGTGAACATCGGGGACAGGGAAGTGAAAAACTGTTTTTT.

This clone was observed at least ten times. V and J are TRBV5-4 and TRBJ1-2, with 9 positions matching TRBD1. Trimming at V came to 4 bases and at J to 8 bases, leaving 12 bases not matched to a gene. The CDR3 has 15 amino acids. Germline loops: CDR1 SGHNT, CDR2 YYREEE (reference sequence). Written as DNA, the CDR3 is TGTGCCAGCAGCCGGACTCGGGACAGGGCTGGCGGCTACACCTTC. Translated: CASSRTRDRAGGYTF.

This clone was observed a handful of times. The V gene is TRBV6-6, the J gene TRBJ1-2, with D perhaps matching TRBD1 (5 bases). This CDR3 comprises 12 residues. V dropped 7 bases and J dropped 4 bases, with 10 bases sitting between them. CDR1 MNHNY and CDR2 SVGAGI come from the germline V gene (reference sequence). The DNA of the CDR3 is TGTGCCAGCATCGACAGTCTCTATGGCTACACCTTC. Translated, it gives CASIDSLYGYTF.

The chain has TRBV15 and TRBJ1-1; D remains unclear. Germline V gene sequence: CDR1 LNHNV, CDR2 YYDKDF (reference sequence). Between the trimmed V and J ends, which lost 0 bases and 4 bases, there was a span of 9 bases. This CDR3 region has 14 residues. CDR3 protein: CATSRDSVATEAFF. CDR3 nucleotides: TGTGCCACCAGCAGAGATAGTGTGGCCACTGAAGCTTTCTTT.

The chain combines TRBV18 with TRBJ1-1; D is unclear. The V gene lost 3 bases and the J gene lost 7 bases, with 12 bases spanning the gap. The CDR3 contains 13 residues. Germline V CDR1 and CDR2: KGHSH, LQKENI. The CDR3: CASSPKLQDEAFF. The CDR3 nucleotides are TGTGCCAGCTCACCCAAGCTTCAGGATGAAGCTTTCTTT. The full variable domain, completed using reference TRBV18 and TRBJ1-1, is NAGVMQNPRHLVRRRGQEARLRCSPMKGHSHVYWYRQLPEEGLKFMVYLQKENIIDESGMPKERFSAEFPKEGPSILRIQQVVRGDSAAYFCASSPKLQDEAFFGQGTRLTVV.

This clone was counted between two and nine times. This chain connects TRBV5-8 to TRBJ2-2; D is uncertain. Trimming removed 4 bases at V and 3 bases at J, with 13 bases between. Germline V gives CDR1 SGHTS, CDR2 YDEGEE. This CDR3 contains 15 residues. CDR3 sequence: CASSQGQAHTGELFF. The CDR3 DNA is TGTGCCAGCAGCCAAGGGCAGGCCCACACCGGGGAGCTGTTTTTT.